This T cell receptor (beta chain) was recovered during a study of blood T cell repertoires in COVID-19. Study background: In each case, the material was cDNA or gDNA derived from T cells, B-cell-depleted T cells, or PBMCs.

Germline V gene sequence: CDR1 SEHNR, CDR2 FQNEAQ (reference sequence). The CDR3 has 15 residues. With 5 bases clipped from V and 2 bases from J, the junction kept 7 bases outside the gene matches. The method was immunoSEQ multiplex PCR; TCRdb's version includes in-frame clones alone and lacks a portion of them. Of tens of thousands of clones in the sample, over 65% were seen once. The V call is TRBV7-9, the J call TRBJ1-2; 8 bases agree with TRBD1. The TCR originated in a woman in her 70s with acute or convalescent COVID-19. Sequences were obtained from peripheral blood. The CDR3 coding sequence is TGTGCCAGCAGCGTGGGACAGGAAATAAACTATGGCTACACCTTC. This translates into CASSVGQEINYGYTF.